This entry lists 2 T cell receptor beta chains sequenced from one sample in a study of T cells after posttransplantation cyclophosphamide. Some clones are missing from TCRdb's copy, which holds only in-frame ones; the method was immunoSEQ multiplex PCR. The data contain around 50,000 clones, around 94% of them singletons. The source material was PBMCs. All receptors derive from a woman between 50 and 59 years old in good health and a related stem cell transplant donor.

Worth noting for this clone: The junction differs from germline at one of its ends, possibly a read error. This CDR3 is also generated by other DNA sequences in the sample. The V and J genes are TRBV9 and TRBJ1-6, with D unresolved. The CDR3 has 15 residues. Germline V gives CDR1 SGDLS, CDR2 YYNGEE. This CDR3 reads CASSSGGYYNSPLHF. The CDR3 DNA is TGTGCCAGCAGCTCCGGAGGGTACTATAATTCCCCCCTCCACTTT. Variable domain in full (rest from reference TRBV9 and TRBJ1-6): DSGVTQTPKHLITATGQRVTLRCSPRSGDLSVYWYQQSLDQGLQFLIQYYNGEERAKGNILERFSAQQFPDLHSELNLSSLELGDSALYFCASSSGGYYNSPLHFGNGTRLTVT.

This clone was observed a handful of times. The gene calls are TRBV6-5 and TRBJ2-6; no clear D gene. Trimming cost V 8 bases and J 4 bases, with 12 bases left between them. CDR1 MNHEY and CDR2 SVGAGI come from the germline V gene. The CDR3 length is 14 residues. The CDR3 DNA follows: TGTGCCAGCCCTACCGTACCGGGGGCCAACGTCCTGACTTTC. Translating gives CASPTVPGANVLTF.